One sample yielded the 5 T cell receptor beta chains listed below, sequenced in a study of blood T cell repertoires in COVID-19. Profiling relied on immunoSEQ multiplex PCR, and the TCRdb table lists in-frame clones only, not all of them. The data show 53,000 or so clones, 79% seen once. Material for sequencing was peripheral blood. The receptors come from a man in his sixties with acute or convalescent COVID-19.

The chain uses TRBV15 and TRBJ1-4; 9 bases align to TRBD1. This CDR3 is built from 14 residues. The ends lost 6 bases at V and 5 bases at J; junction bases unmatched: 4. Per the germline V gene, CDR1 is LNHNV and CDR2 is YYDKDF (reference sequence). CDR3 nucleotides: TGTGCCACCAGGTACGGGACAGGGAATGAAAAACTGTTTTTT. Its translation is CATRYGTGNEKLFF.

This CDR3 is CASSSGYNEQFF. The CDR3 DNA follows: TGCGCCAGCAGCTCGGGGTACAATGAGCAGTTCTTC. The chain carries TRBV5-1 and TRBJ2-1, with D tentatively TRBD2 (5 bases). CDR1 and CDR2 from the germline V gene are SGHRS and YFSETQ. The V and J ends lost 3 bases and 4 bases respectively, with 5 bases between them. There are 12 residues in the CDR3.

V is TRBV6-5 and J is TRBJ1-5, with D possibly TRBD1 on 5 matching bases. Deletions cut 6 bases from V and 1 base from J, with 7 bases between. The germline CDR1 and CDR2 sequences are MNHEY and SVGAGI. The CDR3 loop spans 13 amino acids. The CDR3 region is CASRRQSNQPQHF. CDR3 in DNA: TGTGCCAGCAGGAGACAGAGCAATCAGCCCCAGCATTTT.

Only one count was recorded for this clone. J is TRBJ2-7 and V is TRBV4-2; D is perhaps TRBD2 (5 bases). With 4 bases removed from V and 6 bases from J, the gap between germline ends came to 19 bases. This CDR3 comprises 15 residues. Per the germline V gene, CDR1 is LGHNA and CDR2 is YNFKEQ. CDR3 amino acids: CASSPGKLGVGEQYF. CDR3 nucleotides: TGTGCCAGCAGCCCCGGGAAACTGGGAGTAGGCGAGCAGTACTTC.

The rearrangement joins TRBV11-1 to TRBJ2-5; maybe TRBD2 (6 bases). V lost 5 bases and J 5 bases, leaving 12 bases between the germline ends. This CDR3 contains 13 residues. Germline assignment: CDR1 SGHAT and CDR2 FQDESV (reference sequence). The CDR3 reads CASSRPGGETQYF. The DNA of the CDR3 is TGTGCCAGCAGCCGCCCAGGAGGGGAGACCCAGTACTTC.